The 5 T cell receptor beta chains reported below all come from one sample, sequenced in a study of blood T cell repertoires in COVID-19. Libraries were prepared by immunoSEQ multiplex PCR; TCRdb keeps only in-frame clonotypes and omits some of them. The sample has approximately 150,000 clones, 82% seen once. The source material was peripheral blood. The source is a human donor with acute or convalescent COVID-19. The donor label of this sample is uncertain.

J is TRBJ1-5 and V is TRBV11-2; D is uncertain. Germline CDR1 is SGHAT and CDR2 is FQNNGV. Trimming took off 1 base at V and 4 bases at J, with 5 bases between the two ends. The CDR3 contains 13 residues. CDR3: CASSLGENQPQHF. The CDR3 bases are TGTGCCAGCAGCTTAGGAGAAAATCAGCCCCAGCATTTT.

The chain carries TRBV10-2 and TRBJ1-1, with TRBD1 matching over 7 bases. J was trimmed by 4 bases and V by 8 bases; bases with no gene match: 10. From germline, CDR1 is WSHSY and CDR2 SAAADI. CDR3 size: 14 residues. CDR3 in amino acids: CASRLDRVGTEAFF. The CDR3 DNA sequence: TGCGCCAGCCGGCTAGACAGGGTGGGCACTGAAGCTTTCTTT.

This chain links TRBV29-1 with TRBJ2-7, with TRBD2 matching 7 bases. In germline, CDR1 is SQVTM, CDR2 ANQGSEA. This CDR3 region has 13 residues. V lost 4 bases to trimming and J lost 2 bases; unmatched junction nucleotides: 5. In DNA form, the CDR3 reads TGCAGCGTTGTGGGGGGAGGGACCTACGAGCAGTACTTC. Translating it yields CSVVGGGTYEQYF.

In its sample, this clone was seen once. The rearrangement links TRBV30 to TRBJ2-7; D unresolved. Germline CDR1 GTSNPN, CDR2 SVGIG (reference sequence). The V and J ends lost 1 base and 1 base respectively, with 8 bases between them. The CDR3 length is 13 residues. In nucleotides, the CDR3 is TGTGCCTGGAGTGGATTCGGTTCCTACGAGCAGTACTTC. It specifies CAWSGFGSYEQYF.

This clone was recorded only once. The V gene is TRBV7-8, the J gene TRBJ1-4, with D perhaps matching TRBD1 (6 bases). CDR3 length: 15 amino acids. V was pared by 5 bases and J by 5 bases, with 15 bases between. Germline V gives CDR1 SGHVS, CDR2 FQNEAQ. CDR3 amino acids: CASSPGGQMNEKLFF. The CDR3 DNA follows: TGTGCCAGCAGCCCGGGGGGGCAGATGAATGAAAAACTGTTTTTT. Supplemented by reference TRBV7-8 and TRBJ1-4, the full variable domain reads GAGVSQSPRYKVAKRGQDVALRCDPISGHVSLFWYQQALGQGPEFLTYFQNEAQLDKSGLPSDRFFAERPEGSVSTLKIQRTQQEDSAVYLCASSPGGQMNEKLFFGSGTQLSVL.